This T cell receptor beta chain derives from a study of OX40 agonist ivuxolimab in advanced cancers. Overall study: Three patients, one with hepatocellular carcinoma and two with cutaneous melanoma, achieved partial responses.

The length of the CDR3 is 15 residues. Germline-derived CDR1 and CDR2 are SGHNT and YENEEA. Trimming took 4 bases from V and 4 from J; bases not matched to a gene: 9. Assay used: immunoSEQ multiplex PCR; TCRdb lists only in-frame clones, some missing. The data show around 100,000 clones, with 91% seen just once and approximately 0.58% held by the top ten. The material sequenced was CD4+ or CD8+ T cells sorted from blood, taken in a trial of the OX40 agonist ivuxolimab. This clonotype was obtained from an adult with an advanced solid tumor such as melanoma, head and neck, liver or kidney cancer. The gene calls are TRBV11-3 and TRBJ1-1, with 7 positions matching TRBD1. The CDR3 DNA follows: TGTGCCAGCAGCTCGCCAAGACAGGGTAGCACTGAAGCTTTCTTT. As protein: CASSSPRQGSTEAFF.